Below, 4 T cell receptor beta chains from the same sample are listed, as sequenced in a study of blood T cell repertoires in COVID-19. Clones were read by immunoSEQ multiplex PCR, and TCRdb kept only the in-frame ones, dropping some. The sample holds roughly 82,000 clones, around 91% seen once. The sequenced sample consisted of peripheral blood. The receptor source for this set is a woman aged 45-59 years in a cohort sampled during active COVID-19.

The chain couples TRBV28 to TRBJ1-3; 8 bases agree with TRBD1. V was clipped by 6 bases and J by 8 bases; unmatched bases: 12. This CDR3 region has 15 residues. The germline gives CDR1 MDHEN, CDR2 SYDVKM. The DNA of the CDR3 is TGTGCCAGCAGCCCTCCGGACAGGGCTGGGGACACCATATATTTT. This translates into CASSPPDRAGDTIYF. Drawing the rest from reference TRBV28 and TRBJ1-3, the complete variable domain is DVKVTQSSRYLVKRTGEKVFLECVQDMDHENMFWYRQDPGLGLRLIYFSYDVKMKEKGDIPEGYSVSREKKERFSLILESASTNQTSMYLCASSPPDRAGDTIYFGEGSWLTVV.

The chain employs TRBV28 and TRBJ2-7; TRBD1 matches at 7 bases. J gave up 0 bases and V 7 bases, and 3 bases lay outside the gene matches. This CDR3 has 13 amino acids. CDR1 MDHEN and CDR2 SYDVKM come from the germline V gene. The CDR3 sequence is CASNRDSSYEQYF. The CDR3 DNA sequence: TGTGCCAGCAACCGGGACAGCTCCTACGAGCAGTACTTC.

V and J are TRBV27 and TRBJ2-7; D is perhaps TRBD1 (7 bases). This CDR3 has 15 residues. Trimming removed 5 bases from V and 5 bases from J, with 19 bases in between. Germline loops: CDR1 MNHEY, CDR2 SMNVEV (reference sequence). CDR3 in DNA: TGTGCCAGCAGTCCTAGCGACAGGGTAGGCCACGAGCAGTACTTC. Its protein product is CASSPSDRVGHEQYF.

This chain uses TRBV4-1 with TRBJ1-3; 7 bases match TRBD1. V was clipped by 1 base and J by 0 bases; unmatched bases: 3. From germline, CDR1 is MGHRA and CDR2 YSYEKL. The CDR3 has 16 amino acids. CDR3 sequence: CASSQAWTGSGNTIYF. In nucleotides, the CDR3 is TGCGCCAGCAGCCAAGCTTGGACAGGCTCTGGAAACACCATATATTTT.